The next 24 T cell receptor beta chains were all read from a single sample in a study of cytomegalovirus exposure and HLA in healthy donors. It was with 60 Vbeta and 13 Jbeta primers that the PCR ran. Sequenced by immunoSEQ multiplex PCR; TCRdb stores in-frame clones only, minus some. The sample gives 100,000 to 150,000 clones, 74% of which show up once; approximately 6.4% is in the top ten. What was sequenced was PBMCs. These TCRs come from a woman in her forties or fifties in good health and CMV-seropositive.

The V gene is TRBV6-1, the J gene TRBJ2-2, with 7 bases lining up with TRBD2. Losses at the gene ends were 4 bases for V and 5 bases for J; bases not matched to a gene: 4. Germline V lookup: CDR1 MNHNS, CDR2 SASEGT. The length of the CDR3 is 14 residues. The CDR3 nucleotides read TGTGCCAGCAGTGCCCTAGCGGATACCGGGGAGCTGTTTTTT. Its protein product is CASSALADTGELFF.

The V gene is TRBV19, the J gene TRBJ1-2; D gene uncertain. CDR1 and CDR2 from the germline V gene are LNHDA and SQIVND (reference sequence). This CDR3 region has 16 residues. V dropped 10 bases and J dropped 4 bases, with 25 bases sitting between them. The CDR3 spells CATAGDHHDSVYGYTF. CDR3 nucleotide sequence: TGTGCCACCGCTGGAGACCACCACGACTCTGTCTATGGCTACACCTTC.

This clone was counted a single time. The CDR3 DNA follows: TGCGCCAGCAGCCAAGTCGGGAGCGGGGGAGCCACGCTCAGGGATACGCAGTATTTT. Its translation is CASSQVGSGGATLRDTQYF. V gene TRBV4-1 combines with J gene TRBJ2-3, with 8 bases lining up with TRBD2. The CDR3 is 19 amino acids. Trimming removed 1 base from V and 6 bases from J; junction bases left unmatched: 18. Looked up from germline, CDR1 is MGHRA and CDR2 is YSYEKL.

The rearrangement uses TRBV29-1 and TRBJ2-7; TRBD1 might be the D (5 bases). Trimming stripped 5 bases from V and 6 bases from J, with 14 bases between. The CDR3 totals 12 residues. Germline values: CDR1 SQVTM, CDR2 ANQGSEA. As DNA, the CDR3 is TGCAGCGTTCCGGATGTTCAGGGCGAGCAGTACTTC. Its translation is CSVPDVQGEQYF.

The gene calls are TRBV2 and TRBJ1-5, with D uncertain. Germline V gene lookup returns CDR1 SNHLY and CDR2 FYNNEI. The V and J ends lost 1 base and 0 bases respectively, with 7 bases between them. The CDR3 totals 15 residues. This CDR3 reads CASSEGTYSNQPQHF. CDR3 bases: TGTGCCAGCAGTGAAGGCACCTATAGCAATCAGCCCCAGCATTTT.

This clone turned up a few times. The genes are TRBV5-5 and TRBJ1-1, with 7 positions matching TRBD1. CDR3 length: 14 residues. Germline V CDR1 and CDR2: SGHKS, YYEKEE (reference sequence). With 7 bases clipped from V and 8 bases from J, the junction kept 14 bases outside the gene matches. The CDR3 region is CASLPLTGTEEAFF. DNA for the CDR3: TGTGCCAGCCTTCCTCTGACAGGGACGGAAGAAGCTTTCTTT.

The genes are TRBV29-1 and TRBJ2-2; D gene unclear. The CDR3 extends over 11 amino acids. Germline V gene data show CDR1 as SQVTM and CDR2 as ANQGSEA. With 4 bases removed from V and 8 bases from J, the gap between germline ends came to 8 bases. The CDR3 sequence is CSVAETGELFF. The DNA of the CDR3 is TGCAGCGTTGCGGAGACGGGGGAGCTGTTTTTT.

J is TRBJ2-7 and V is TRBV27; tentative D call: TRBD2 (6 bases). V lost 1 base and J 6 bases, leaving 10 bases between the germline ends. Germline V gene lookup returns CDR1 MNHEY and CDR2 SMNVEV (reference sequence). The CDR3 contains 13 residues. CDR3 amino acids: CASSLWGESEQYF. The CDR3 DNA is TGTGCCAGCAGTTTATGGGGGGAGAGCGAGCAGTACTTC.

The rearrangement uses TRBV5-4 and TRBJ1-2; TRBD1 matches 7 bases. Germline CDR1 reads SGHNT; CDR2 reads YYREEE (reference sequence). The CDR3 extends over 15 amino acids. The ends lost 4 bases at V and 3 bases at J; junction bases unmatched: 9. The CDR3 sequence is CASSPEGDRDYGYTF. CDR3 DNA sequence: TGTGCCAGCAGCCCGGAGGGCGACAGGGACTATGGCTACACCTTC.

This clone occurred once. The CDR3 here is CASSLDLNQPQHF. The CDR3 region has the DNA TGTGCCAGCAGCTTAGACCTAAATCAGCCCCAGCATTTT. J is TRBJ1-5 and V is TRBV7-8, with no clear D. Per the germline V gene, CDR1 is SGHVS and CDR2 is FQNEAQ. This CDR3 contains 13 residues. The ends were cut back, 1 base at V and 4 bases at J, with 5 bases in the middle.

Written as DNA, the CDR3 is TGTGCCAGCAGCCCAACTAGTCCTGAGCAGTTCTTC. Translating gives CASSPTSPEQFF. The chain carries TRBV7-9 and TRBJ2-1; TRBD2 is a possible D gene (5 bases). The CDR3 length is 12 residues. In germline, CDR1 is SEHNR, CDR2 FQNEAQ (reference sequence). V lost 5 bases and J lost 9, with 11 bases in between.

This sequence joins TRBV6-1 and TRBJ1-1; D remains unclear. Germline values: CDR1 MNHNS, CDR2 SASEGT. The germline V and J ends were trimmed by 1 base and 1 base, with 16 bases remaining between them. This CDR3 has 17 residues. CDR3 bases: TGTGCCAGCAGTGAAGGGGTGAGAGGGTTCAAGAACACTGAAGCTTTCTTT. It encodes CASSEGVRGFKNTEAFF.

This chain joins TRBV19 and TRBJ1-2; 12 nucleotides align to TRBD1. The CDR3 contains 14 residues. V was pared by 7 bases and J by 4 bases, with 4 bases of the junction left unmatched. CDR1 LNHDA and CDR2 SQIVND come from the germline V gene (reference sequence). For the CDR3, the DNA is TGTGCCAGTAATTCGGGACAGGGGGCCTATGGCTACACCTTC. This codes for CASNSGQGAYGYTF.

This chain links TRBV6-5 with TRBJ1-5; D might be TRBD1 (6 bases). Germline CDR1 MNHEY, CDR2 SVGAGI. Trimming removed 7 bases at V and 7 bases at J, with 14 bases between. The length of the CDR3 is 13 residues. CDR3: CASKGSGAQPQHF. In nucleotides, the CDR3 is TGTGCCAGCAAAGGTTCAGGGGCCCAGCCCCAGCATTTT.

In DNA form, the CDR3 reads TGTGCCAGCTCACCGGACAGCCTTTGTGAGCAGTTCTTC. Protein product: CASSPDSLCEQFF. This chain links TRBV18 with TRBJ2-1; D may be TRBD1 (6 bases). CDR1 and CDR2 from the germline V gene are KGHSH and LQKENI. This CDR3 is built from 13 residues. The V and J ends lost 3 bases and 9 bases respectively, with 12 bases between them.

The J gene is TRBJ1-2, the V gene TRBV5-4; 9 bases align to TRBD1. Germline CDR1 reads SGHNT; CDR2 reads YYREEE (reference sequence). Trimming removed 0 bases from V and 6 bases from J; junction bases left unmatched: 3. This CDR3 region has 14 residues. In DNA form, the CDR3 reads TGTGCCAGCAGCTTGGGGACAGGGGTCAATGGCTACACCTTC. This encodes CASSLGTGVNGYTF.

The chain combines TRBV29-1 with TRBJ1-1; D is perhaps TRBD1 (6 bases). V dropped 3 bases and J dropped 4 bases, with 15 bases sitting between them. The CDR3 consists of 14 residues. Germline assignment: CDR1 SQVTM and CDR2 ANQGSEA. The DNA of the CDR3 is TGCAGCGTTGATAAGGGGGGAGGGGGCACTGAAGCTTTCTTT. It yields the protein CSVDKGGGGTEAFF.

The V call is TRBV9, the J call TRBJ2-3; unclear D gene. The length of the CDR3 is 15 residues. Between the trimmed V and J ends, which lost 2 bases and 0 bases, there was a span of 10 bases. Germline CDR1 is SGDLS and CDR2 is YYNGEE. CDR3 sequence: CASSVTSQSTDTQYF. In nucleotides, the CDR3 is TGTGCCAGCAGCGTGACTTCGCAGAGCACAGATACGCAGTATTTT.

The genes are TRBV5-4 and TRBJ1-4, with 7 bases fitting TRBD1. Germline V gene sequence: CDR1 SGHNT, CDR2 YYREEE (reference sequence). Losses at the gene ends were 4 bases for V and 8 bases for J; bases not matched to a gene: 5. This CDR3 has 13 amino acids. The CDR3 nucleotides are TGTGCCAGCAGCCCACAGGGGCAAGAAAAACTGTTTTTT. Translation: CASSPQGQEKLFF.

The chain combines TRBV6-5 with TRBJ1-4; D gene ambiguous. The length of the CDR3 is 15 residues. The germline V gene has CDR1 MNHEY and CDR2 SVGAGI. The V end lost 6 bases, the J end lost 7 bases, and 18 bases lay between the germline ends. This chain's CDR3 is CASRESAVTPEKLFF. Here the CDR3 DNA reads TGTGCCAGCAGGGAGTCGGCGGTCACACCTGAAAAACTGTTTTTT.

V and J are TRBV15 and TRBJ2-7; perhaps TRBD1 as D (6 bases). The V and J ends lost 4 bases and 3 bases respectively, with 13 bases between them. Germline values: CDR1 LNHNV, CDR2 YYDKDF (reference sequence). The CDR3 sequence is 14 residues long. The CDR3: CATSNPTGHYEQYF. DNA of the CDR3: TGTGCCACCAGCAACCCGACAGGTCACTACGAGCAGTACTTC. Supplemented by reference TRBV15 and TRBJ2-7, the full variable domain reads DAMVIQNPRYQVTQFGKPVTLSCSQTLNHNVMYWYQQKSSQAPKLLFHYYDKDFNNEADTPDNFQSRRPNTSFCFLDIRSPGLGDTAMYLCATSNPTGHYEQYFGPGTRLTVT.

The chain employs TRBV14 and TRBJ1-2, with 7 positions matching TRBD1. The CDR3 length is 15 residues. Germline CDR1 reads SGHDN; CDR2 reads FVKESK. V dropped 1 base and J dropped 8; count of bases not matched to a gene: 10. The CDR3 DNA reads TGTGCCAGCAGCCAAGCCTTGAGCGCAGGGGGGGGCTACACCTTC. It is translated as CASSQALSAGGGYTF.

The genes are TRBV7-9 and TRBJ2-1; 14 bases are shared with TRBD2. Germline-derived CDR1 and CDR2 are SEHNR and FQNEAQ (reference sequence). This CDR3 comprises 18 residues. V lost 5 bases, J lost 3 bases, and 9 bases stayed unmatched. This CDR3 reads CASSLRGLAGVRYNEQFF. CDR3 DNA: TGTGCCAGCAGCCTGAGGGGACTAGCGGGGGTGCGCTACAATGAGCAGTTCTTC.

This chain links TRBV4-3 with TRBJ2-1; the match to TRBD1 covers 8 bases. The CDR3 loop spans 17 amino acids. V lost 0 bases, J lost 4 bases, and 8 bases stayed unmatched. The V gene's germline CDR1 is LGHNA and CDR2 YSLEER. Written as DNA, the CDR3 is TGCGCCAGCAGCCAAGACGTTTACAGGGGGTTGTACAATGAGCAGTTCTTC. Protein product: CASSQDVYRGLYNEQFF.